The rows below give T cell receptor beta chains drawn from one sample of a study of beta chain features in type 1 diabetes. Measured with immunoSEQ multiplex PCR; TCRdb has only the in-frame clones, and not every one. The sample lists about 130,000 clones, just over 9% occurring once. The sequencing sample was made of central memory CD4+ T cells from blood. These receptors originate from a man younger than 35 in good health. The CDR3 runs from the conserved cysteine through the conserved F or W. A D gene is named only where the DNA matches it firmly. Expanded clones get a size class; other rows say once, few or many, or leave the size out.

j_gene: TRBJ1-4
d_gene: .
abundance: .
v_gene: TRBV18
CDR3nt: TGTGCCAGCTCACCAGTTAGTACCACCTCTAATGAAAAACTGTTTTTT
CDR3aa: CASSPVSTTSNEKLFF

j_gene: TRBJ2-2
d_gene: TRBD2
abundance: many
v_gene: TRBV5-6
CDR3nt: TGTGCCAGCAGCCCTGGACTAGCGGGGGTAACCGGGGAGCTGTTTTTT
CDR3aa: CASSPGLAGVTGELFF

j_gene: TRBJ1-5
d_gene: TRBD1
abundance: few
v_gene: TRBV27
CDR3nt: TGTGCCAGCAGTAAGACAGGGTATAGCAATCAGCCCCAGCATTTT
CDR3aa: CASSKTGYSNQPQHF

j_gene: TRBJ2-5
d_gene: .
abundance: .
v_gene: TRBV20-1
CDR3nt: TGCAGTGCTAGGTCCCAGGAGACCCAGTACTTC
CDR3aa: CSARSQETQYF

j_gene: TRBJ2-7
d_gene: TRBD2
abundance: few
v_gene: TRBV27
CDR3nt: TGTGCCAGCACGGGGCGGGGGACCTACGAGCAGTACTTC
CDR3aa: CASTGRGTYEQYF

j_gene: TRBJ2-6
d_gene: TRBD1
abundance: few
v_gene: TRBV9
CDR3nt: TGTGCCAGCAGCGGGGGGACAGGGGCGCCAGGGGCCAACGTCCTGACTTTC
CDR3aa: CASSGGTGAPGANVLTF

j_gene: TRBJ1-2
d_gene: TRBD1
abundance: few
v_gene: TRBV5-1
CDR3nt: TGCGCCAGCAGCGGGGCGACAGGGGATAACTATGGCTACACCTTC
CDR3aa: CASSGATGDNYGYTF

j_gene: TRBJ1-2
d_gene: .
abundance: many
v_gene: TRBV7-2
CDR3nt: TGTGCCAGCAGCTTTACGACAGCTAACTATGGCTACACCTTC
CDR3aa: CASSFTTANYGYTF

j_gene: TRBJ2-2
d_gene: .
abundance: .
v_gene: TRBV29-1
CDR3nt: TGCAGCGTTGAATGGGCCGTACCCGGGGAGCTGTTTTTT
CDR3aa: CSVEWAVPGELFF

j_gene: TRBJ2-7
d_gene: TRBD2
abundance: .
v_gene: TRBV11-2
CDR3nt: TGTGCCAGCAGCTTAGGTCGGGGAGGGAACTACGAGCAGTACTTC
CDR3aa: CASSLGRGGNYEQYF

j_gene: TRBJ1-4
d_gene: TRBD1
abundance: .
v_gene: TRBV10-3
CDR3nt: TGTGCCACCTCGGGACAGGGGTCTGAAAAACTGTTTTTT
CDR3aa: CATSGQGSEKLFF

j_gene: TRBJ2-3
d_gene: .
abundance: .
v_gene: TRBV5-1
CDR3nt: TGCGCCAGCAGGCCTAACGCAGATACGCAGTATTTT
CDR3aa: CASRPNADTQYF

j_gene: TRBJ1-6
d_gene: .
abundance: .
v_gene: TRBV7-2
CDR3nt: TGTGCCAGCAGCTCCCTGGGAGCTAATTCACCCCTCCACTTT
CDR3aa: CASSSLGANSPLHF

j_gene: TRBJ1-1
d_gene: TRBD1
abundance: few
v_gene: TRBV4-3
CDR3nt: TGCGCCAGCAGCCGAGAGGGACAGGCTACTGAAGCTTTCTTT
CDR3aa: CASSREGQATEAFF

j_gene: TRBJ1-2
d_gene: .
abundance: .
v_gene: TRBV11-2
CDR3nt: TGTGCCAGCAGCTTAGATCCCACAGCTATCTATGGCTACACCTTC
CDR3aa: CASSLDPTAIYGYTF

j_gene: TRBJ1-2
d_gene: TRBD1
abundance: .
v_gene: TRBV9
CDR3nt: TGTGCCAGCAGCACCCAACAGGGGGCGGACTATGGCTACACCTTC
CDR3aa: CASSTQQGADYGYTF

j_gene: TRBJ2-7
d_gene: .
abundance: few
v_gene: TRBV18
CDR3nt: TGTGCCAGCTCACCTCTGCAGGGGCAGTACGAGCAGTACTTC
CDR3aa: CASSPLQGQYEQYF

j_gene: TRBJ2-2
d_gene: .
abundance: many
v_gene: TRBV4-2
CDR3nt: TGTGCCAGCAGCCAAGGGACATCGAACACCGGGGAGCTGTTTTTT
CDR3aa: CASSQGTSNTGELFF

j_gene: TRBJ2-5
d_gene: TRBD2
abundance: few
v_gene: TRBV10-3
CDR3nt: TGTGCCATCAGTGGCGAGTCTGGTCTAGCGGGGGGTGGAGAGACCCAGTACTTC
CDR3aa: CAISGESGLAGGGETQYF

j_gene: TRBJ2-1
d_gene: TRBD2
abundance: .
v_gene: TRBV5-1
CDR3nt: TGCGCCAGCAGCCCTAGGACTAGGTTTAGGGTTGTCGATGAGCAGTTCTTC
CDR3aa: CASSPRTRFRVVDEQFF

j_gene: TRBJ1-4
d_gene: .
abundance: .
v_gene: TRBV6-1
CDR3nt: TGTGCCACCGTCGGGGGGGAAAAACTGTTTTTT
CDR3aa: CATVGGEKLFF

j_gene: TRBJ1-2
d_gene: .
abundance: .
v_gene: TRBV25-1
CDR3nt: TGTGCCAGCAGTGAATCCGACAGATATGGCTACACCTTC
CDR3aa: CASSESDRYGYTF

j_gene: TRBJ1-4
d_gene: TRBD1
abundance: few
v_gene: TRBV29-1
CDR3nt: TGCAGCGTGGGGACAGGGGAATCTGAAAAACTGTTTTTT
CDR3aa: CSVGTGESEKLFF

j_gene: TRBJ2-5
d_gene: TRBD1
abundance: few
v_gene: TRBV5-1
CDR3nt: TGCGCCAGCAGCTTACAGGGGGCTGTAGGGGAGACCCAGTACTTC
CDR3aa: CASSLQGAVGETQYF

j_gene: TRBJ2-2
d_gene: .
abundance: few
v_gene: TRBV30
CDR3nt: TGTGCCTGGATGCGGGCCTCCGCCGGGGAGCTGTTTTTT
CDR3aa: CAWMRASAGELFF

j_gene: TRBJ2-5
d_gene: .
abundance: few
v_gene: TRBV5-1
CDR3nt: TGCGCCAGCAGCTTGGGGGGCCTCCAAGAGACCCAGTACTTC
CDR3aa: CASSLGGLQETQYF

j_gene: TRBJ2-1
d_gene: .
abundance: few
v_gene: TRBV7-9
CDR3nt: TGTGCCAGCAGCTTAGTTCAACGCCCCGGGGAGCAGTTCTTC
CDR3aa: CASSLVQRPGEQFF

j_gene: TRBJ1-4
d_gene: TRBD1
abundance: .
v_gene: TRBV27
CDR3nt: TGTGCCAGCAGTCCCTGGACAGGGGGGGATGAAAAACTGTTTTTT
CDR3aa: CASSPWTGGDEKLFF

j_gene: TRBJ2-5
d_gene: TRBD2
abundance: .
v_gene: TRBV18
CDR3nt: TGTGCCAGCTCACCACCAGCGGGGGCCGGAGTGGGCCAGTACTTC
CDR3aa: CASSPPAGAGVGQYF

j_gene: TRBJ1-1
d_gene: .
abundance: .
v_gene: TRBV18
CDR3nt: TGTGCCAGCTCACCCCAGACAGAAATGATCACTGAAGCTTTCTTT
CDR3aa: CASSPQTEMITEAFF

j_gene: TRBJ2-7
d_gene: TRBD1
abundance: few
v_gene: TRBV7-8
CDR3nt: TGTGCCAGCAGCTCAACAGGGGATGGGTACGAGCAGTACTTC
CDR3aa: CASSSTGDGYEQYF

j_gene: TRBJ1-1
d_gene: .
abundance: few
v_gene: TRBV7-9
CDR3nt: TGTGCCAGCAGCTTAGAGGCGGGAGGGGTGGCTTTCTTT
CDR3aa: CASSLEAGGVAFF

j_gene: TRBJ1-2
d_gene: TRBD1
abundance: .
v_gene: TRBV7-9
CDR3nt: TGTGCCAGCAGCCGCTCGACCGGGACAGACCATTACTATGGCTACACCTTC
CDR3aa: CASSRSTGTDHYYGYTF

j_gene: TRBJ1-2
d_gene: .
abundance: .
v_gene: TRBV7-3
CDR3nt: TGTGCCAGCAGCTTAGGGGCAGAGGCCCCCTATGGCTACACCTTC
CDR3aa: CASSLGAEAPYGYTF

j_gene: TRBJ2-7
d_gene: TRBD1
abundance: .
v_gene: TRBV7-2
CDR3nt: TGTGCCAGCAGCGCACCGGGACAGGGTGTATACGAGCAGTACTTC
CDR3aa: CASSAPGQGVYEQYF

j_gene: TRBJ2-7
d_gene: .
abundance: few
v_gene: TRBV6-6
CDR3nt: TGTGCCAGCAGTTACGGACAGAGCTACGAGCAGTACTTC
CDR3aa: CASSYGQSYEQYF

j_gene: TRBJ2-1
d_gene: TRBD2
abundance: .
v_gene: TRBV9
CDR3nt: TGTGCCAGCAGTGAGAGCGGGGGGAGCTCCTACAATGCGCAGTTCTTC
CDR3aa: CASSESGGSSYNAQFF

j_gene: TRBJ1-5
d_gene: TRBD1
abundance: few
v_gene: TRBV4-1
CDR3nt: TGCGCCAGCAGCCAAGAAGCCAGGGGGCGAAATCAGCCCCAGCATTTT
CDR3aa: CASSQEARGRNQPQHF

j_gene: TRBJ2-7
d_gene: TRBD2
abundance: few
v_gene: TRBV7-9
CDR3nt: TGTGCCAGCAGCCTCCAACGAACGACTAGCACTAACTACTACGAGCAGTACTTC
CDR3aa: CASSLQRTTSTNYYEQYF

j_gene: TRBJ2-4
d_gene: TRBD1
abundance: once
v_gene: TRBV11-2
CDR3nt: TGTGCCAGTGGGACAGGGGAGGGCAACATTCAGTACTTC
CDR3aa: CASGTGEGNIQYF

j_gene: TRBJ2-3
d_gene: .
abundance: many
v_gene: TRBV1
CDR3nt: TGCACCAGCAGCCCGACCGGCGAAGGAGGAGATACGCAGTATTTT
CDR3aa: CTSSPTGEGGDTQYF

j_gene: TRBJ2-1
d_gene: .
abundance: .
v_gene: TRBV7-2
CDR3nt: TGTGCCAGCAGCTTAGGAGGTTGGAGCTCGAATGAGCAGTTCTTC
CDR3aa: CASSLGGWSSNEQFF

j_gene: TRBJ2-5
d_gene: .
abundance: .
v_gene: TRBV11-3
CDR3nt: TGTGCCAGCAGCTTAGCAGTTTCAGGCACCCAGTACTTC
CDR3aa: CASSLAVSGTQYF

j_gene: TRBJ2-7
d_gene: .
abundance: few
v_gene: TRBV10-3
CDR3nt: TGTGCCAGCGGGACAGAGAGCTCCTACGAGCAGTACTTC
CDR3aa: CASGTESSYEQYF

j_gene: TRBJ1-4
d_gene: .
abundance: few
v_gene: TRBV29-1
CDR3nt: TGCAGCGTTGAGGATGGGGCGGCTAATGAAAAACTGTTTTTT
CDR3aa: CSVEDGAANEKLFF

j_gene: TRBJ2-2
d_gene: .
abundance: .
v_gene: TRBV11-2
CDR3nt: TGTGCCAGCAGCTTAGATACGTCAGAAAGGTTTTTT
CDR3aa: CASSLDTSERFF

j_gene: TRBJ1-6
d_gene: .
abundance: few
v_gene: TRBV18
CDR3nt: TGTGCCAGCTCACCACAGGGGTACAATTCACCCCTCCACTTT
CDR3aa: CASSPQGYNSPLHF

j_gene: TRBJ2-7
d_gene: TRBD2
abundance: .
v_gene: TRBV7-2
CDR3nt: TGTGCCAGCAGCTTAGATCGGGGGGGAAGGGGGCAGTACTTC
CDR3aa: CASSLDRGGRGQYF

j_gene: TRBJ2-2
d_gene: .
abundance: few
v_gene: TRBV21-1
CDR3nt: TGTGCCAGCACCCCTGACAGGGACGACACCGGGGAGCTGTTTTTT
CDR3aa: CASTPDRDDTGELFF

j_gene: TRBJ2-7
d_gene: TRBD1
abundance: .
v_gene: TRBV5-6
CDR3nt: TGTGCCAGCAGTACGCCGGGGACAGATTACGAGCAGTACTTC
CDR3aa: CASSTPGTDYEQYF

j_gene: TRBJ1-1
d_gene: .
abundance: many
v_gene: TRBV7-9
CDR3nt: TGTGCCAGCAGTGACAGGACCAACACTGAAGCTTTCTTT
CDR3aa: CASSDRTNTEAFF

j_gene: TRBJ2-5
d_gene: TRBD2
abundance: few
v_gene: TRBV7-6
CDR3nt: TGTGCCAGCAGCCCTGGGCCGGCGGGGGGGCAAGAGACCCAGTACTTC
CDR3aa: CASSPGPAGGQETQYF

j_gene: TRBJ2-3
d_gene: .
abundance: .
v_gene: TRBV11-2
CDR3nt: TGTGCCAGCAGCTTAGGCCCGGACTTCACAGATACGCAGTATTTT
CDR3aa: CASSLGPDFTDTQYF

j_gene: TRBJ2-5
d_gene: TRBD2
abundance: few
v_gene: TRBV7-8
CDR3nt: TGTGCCAGCATCCTTCCTGCGGCGGGGGGTCAAGAGACCCAGTACTTC
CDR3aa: CASILPAAGGQETQYF

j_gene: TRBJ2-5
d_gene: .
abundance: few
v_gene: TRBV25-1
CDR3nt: TGTGCCAGCAGCATAGGGGGGGGACGTACCCAAGAGACCCAGTACTTC
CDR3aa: CASSIGGGRTQETQYF

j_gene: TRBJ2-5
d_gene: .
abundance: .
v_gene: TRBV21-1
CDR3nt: TGTGCCACCGCGGGCCGACCTACCCAAGAGACCCAGTACTTC
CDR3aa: CATAGRPTQETQYF